Shown below are 10 T cell receptor beta chains from a single sample sequenced in a study of cytomegalovirus exposure and HLA in healthy donors. This table comes from immunoSEQ multiplex PCR, and its TCRdb copy is limited to in-frame clones, with some not included. The sample shows 160,000 or so clones, roughly nine tenths of them seen only once. Sequencing was carried out using PBMCs. Source of these receptors: a man younger than 30 in good health and CMV-seropositive.

This chain uses TRBV2 with TRBJ1-1; TRBD1 matches at 7 bases. CDR1 SNHLY and CDR2 FYNNEI come from the germline V gene. The CDR3 runs 12 residues. The trim removed 6 bases at V and 4 bases at J, leaving 2 bases unmatched. The CDR3 DNA sequence: TGTGCCAGCAGCGAGGGGGCCACTGAAGCTTTCTTT. It yields the protein CASSEGATEAFF.

This sequence joins TRBV7-2 and TRBJ2-7; the match to TRBD2 covers 7 bases. The CDR3 length is 19 residues. Germline V lookup: CDR1 SGHTA, CDR2 FQGNSA. Trimming removed 0 bases from V and 0 bases from J; junction bases left unmatched: 14. This chain's CDR3 is CASSLALGGMGGGSYEQYF. The CDR3 DNA follows: TGTGCCAGCAGCTTAGCCCTCGGCGGAATGGGCGGGGGCTCCTACGAGCAGTACTTC.

This chain connects TRBV11-2 to TRBJ2-7; D is possibly TRBD1 (6 bases). Germline V gives CDR1 SGHAT, CDR2 FQNNGV. With 8 bases removed from V and 2 bases from J, the gap between germline ends came to 19 bases. This CDR3 has 15 amino acids. Written as DNA, the CDR3 is TGTGCCAGCGTAAGAACCGGGACAAGGGCCTACGAGCAGTACTTC. Translating it yields CASVRTGTRAYEQYF.

This clone occurred once. J is TRBJ2-3 and V is TRBV5-4; 7 bases line up with TRBD1. This CDR3 contains 15 residues. The V gene end was trimmed by 3 bases and the J gene end by 0 bases; junction bases not matched to a gene: 4. Germline V CDR1 and CDR2: SGHNT, YYREEE (reference sequence). Here the CDR3 DNA reads TGTGCCAGCAGCTGGGGACAGACTAGCACAGATACGCAGTATTTT. Residues: CASSWGQTSTDTQYF. The whole variable domain, filled in from reference TRBV5-4 and TRBJ2-3, reads ETGVTQSPTHLIKTRGQQVTLRCSSQSGHNTVSWYQQALGQGPQFIFQYYREEENGRGNFPPRFSGLQFPNYSSELNVNALELDDSALYLCASSWGQTSTDTQYFGPGTRLTVL.

The gene calls are TRBV14 and TRBJ1-3; D may be TRBD1 (5 bases). The CDR3 consists of 15 residues. CDR1 and CDR2 (germline): SGHDN, FVKESK. V shed 4 bases and J shed 1 base, with 11 bases lying between them. The CDR3 nucleotides are TGTGCCAGCAGCCGAAAAGGGGATTCTGGAAACACCATATATTTT. This translates into CASSRKGDSGNTIYF.

The chain links TRBV4-1 to TRBJ2-1, with 7 nucleotides matching TRBD2. The CDR3 sequence is 15 residues long. The germline gives CDR1 MGHRA, CDR2 YSYEKL. Losses at the gene ends were 1 base for V and 7 bases for J; bases not matched to a gene: 7. DNA for the CDR3: TGCGCCAGCAGCCAAGGCCATGGACTAGAGAATGAGCAGTTCTTC. This translates into CASSQGHGLENEQFF.

This chain connects TRBV5-1 to TRBJ2-7; TRBD2 aligns across 12 bases. Germline CDR1 is SGHRS and CDR2 is YFSETQ. The CDR3 contains 15 residues. J was trimmed by 1 base and V by 5 bases; bases with no gene match: 4. As DNA, the CDR3 is TGCGCCAGCAGACCGACTAGCGGGGGATCCTACGAGCAGTACTTC. Translating it yields CASRPTSGGSYEQYF.

The chain uses TRBV5-1 and TRBJ1-4; perhaps TRBD1 as D (6 bases). This CDR3 region has 19 residues. Germline values: CDR1 SGHRS, CDR2 YFSETQ. V was shortened by 0 bases and J by 0 bases, with 18 bases between the two germline ends. CDR3 in DNA: TGCGCCAGCAGCTTGGGGGGGGGCAGTTCACACGCAACTAATGAAAAACTGTTTTTT. Amino acid sequence: CASSLGGGSSHATNEKLFF.

The chain combines TRBV7-2 with TRBJ2-7, with a weak D call TRBD1 (6 bases). The ends were cut back, 2 bases at V and 4 bases at J, with 24 bases in the middle. Germline CDR1 SGHTA, CDR2 FQGNSA. The CDR3 length is 18 residues. The CDR3 loop is CASSLWSNRVGVTYEQYF. Here the CDR3 DNA reads TGTGCCAGCAGCTTATGGTCTAACAGGGTGGGGGTTACATACGAGCAGTACTTC.

The chain recombines TRBV11-2 with TRBJ2-7, with a tentative D call TRBD2 (6 bases). The germline V gene encodes CDR1 SGHAT and CDR2 FQNNGV. CDR3 size: 15 residues. Trimming removed 2 bases from V and 2 bases from J, with 13 bases in between. The CDR3: CASSLSRGFAYEQYF. The DNA for the CDR3 is TGTGCCAGCAGCTTAAGTCGGGGGTTCGCCTACGAGCAGTACTTC. Full variable domain (remainder filled in from reference TRBV11-2 and TRBJ2-7): EAGVAQSPRYKIIEKRQSVAFWCNPISGHATLYWYQQILGQGPKLLIQFQNNGVVDDSQLPKDRFSAERLKGVDSTLKIQPAKLEDSAVYLCASSLSRGFAYEQYFGPGTRLTVT.